This T cell receptor beta chain was obtained from a study of blood T cells in healthy people across ages. At the level of the study: Template switching picked up about one barcoded beta molecule for each two T cells.

Study-level results: Bulk PBMC profiling left naive and antigen-experienced comparisons inconclusive.

PBMCs, at least 6.5 million per sample, were isolated. Primers used in a second PCR of roughly 7 to 12 cycles were a sample-barcoded 5' primer and a J-beta primer mix. Via MiXCR, TCRdb re-called the 5' RACE reads, giving one row per CDR3 protein. The sample holds approximately 810,000 distinct CDR3 sequences, 29% seen once. There are a few counts of this clonotype. What it recognizes is unknown. The CDR3 totals 15 residues. V dropped 3 bases and J dropped 0; count of bases not matched to a gene: 3. Germline lookup yields CDR1 KGHSH and CDR2 LQKENI. The sequence derives from an elderly woman in good health. The chain recombines TRBV18 with TRBJ1-2; 8 nucleotides match TRBD1. The material sequenced was blood. The CDR3: CASSPDRAANYGYTF. The CDR3 DNA sequence: TGTGCCAGCTCACCGGACAGGGCGGCTAACTATGGCTACACCTTC.